This T cell receptor beta chain was found in a study of human T cells and chemical hapten exposure (TCRdb year 2021). For context, the study as a whole: For sensitization, 2% DPC in acetone was applied to a 2 cm by 2 cm area of upper inner arm skin. The mostly female patient cohort included alopecia areata with under or over 50% scalp involvement, alopecia totalis and alopecia universalis. The study tracked peripheral blood TCR repertoire changes in vivo during primary and secondary sensitization to the hapten diphenylcyclopropenone (DPC) in alopecia patients. Libraries were pooled for sequencing, and per-sample TCR yields varied mainly because of small differences in library volumes within the pool. Blood samples were taken from patients before sensitization (week 0) and at 2, 6 and about 24 weeks after DPC sensitization. Patch testing was performed on the upper back with Finn chambers containing 0.01% DPC, and the patch tests were scored after 6 days according to International Contact Dermatitis Research Group standards. Twenty-nine alopecia patients provided blood for TCR sequencing at one to four time points (pre-sensitization, 2, 6 and 24 weeks). Throughout the roughly 23-week study period, patients were also given weekly therapeutic DPC doses on the scalp. Broad study findings and their caveats: After repeated subsampling, the strength of the expansion versus patch-test correlation and the threshold at which it became significant changed. Patch test score correlated positively with the number of PT1 expanded TCRs, reaching significance at thresholds 8, 16 and 32 but not at 4. DPC sensitization did not change the number of TCRs with a frequency above 1 in 1000, and there was no evidence of changes in global repertoire structure. Alopecia, a presumed autoimmune disease, was present in all patients, so the immune response of the patients might differ from that of healthy individuals. Expanded TCRs formed significantly more large CDR3 similarity clusters than pre-sensitization or healthy control sets, consistent with antigen-driven responses.

Via the germline V gene, CDR1 is MNHEY and CDR2 SVGAGI. CDR3 length: 13 amino acids, cysteine to phenylalanine. Of all the DNA, just the CDR3 is kept, 39 bases in frame from base 1. Trimming takes 6 bases from V and 2 bases from J, and the germline ends sit 8 bases apart. The library was obtained by RACE. The instrument was a NextSeq 500. Library preparation attached unique molecular identifiers to individual cDNA molecules for quantitative, reproducible TCR counting. For every blood RNA sample, sequencing covered both the TCR alpha and TCR beta chains. Per the source publication's procedure: The median number of TCRs per sample was roughly 98,000, ranging from roughly 20,000 to 700,000. The Decombinator software suite was used to annotate V, J and CDR3 in the TCR reads. Every sample was subsampled to the same number of TCRs (28,000) for the PS versus PT1 abundance plots. TCRs were defined as expanded if absent before sensitization and observed at least eight times at the 2-week time point. TCRdb took the public reads, trimmed them with fastp at Q25, ran MiXCR for clone calling and kept in-frame beta chains. Rows matching on CDR3 protein sequence are summarized as one entry with the most common DNA and genes. TCRdb's processing, not the authors' own work, is the source of the V and J calls. Within this sample are more than 100,000 distinct CDR3 sequences, with roughly 10% of them counted one time only. The ten largest make up around 2.5% of the sample.

This clonotype has more than one count but fewer than ten. This clone's antigen is unknown. Base qualities are missing; no much larger clone stands one base away. Taken with the paper, the label for time point translates to: patch test 3, about 24 weeks after DPC sensitization. According to the study, the label for this sample's treatment or condition signals: therapeutic diphenylcyclopropenone sensitization with weekly scalp DPC. Blood at each patch-test visit was drawn before the patch test was applied. Patients were eligible if aged 18 to 70, diagnosed with alopecia and judged suitable for DPC therapy, and pregnant patients were excluded. Total RNA was extracted from unfractionated whole blood collected in Tempus Blood RNA tubes.

The sequence was obtained from a woman aged 45 to 65 with alopecia areata. Some clones in this sample may be carry-over from other donors' samples. The V and J genes are TRBV6-5 and TRBJ1-5, with the D gene call left open. The sequenced sample was whole blood, obtained in connection with sensitization to the hapten diphenylcyclopropenone (DPC). The CDR3 is CASRRTGNQPQHF. The nucleotides are TGTGCCAGCAGACGGACGGGCAATCAGCCCCAGCATTTT.